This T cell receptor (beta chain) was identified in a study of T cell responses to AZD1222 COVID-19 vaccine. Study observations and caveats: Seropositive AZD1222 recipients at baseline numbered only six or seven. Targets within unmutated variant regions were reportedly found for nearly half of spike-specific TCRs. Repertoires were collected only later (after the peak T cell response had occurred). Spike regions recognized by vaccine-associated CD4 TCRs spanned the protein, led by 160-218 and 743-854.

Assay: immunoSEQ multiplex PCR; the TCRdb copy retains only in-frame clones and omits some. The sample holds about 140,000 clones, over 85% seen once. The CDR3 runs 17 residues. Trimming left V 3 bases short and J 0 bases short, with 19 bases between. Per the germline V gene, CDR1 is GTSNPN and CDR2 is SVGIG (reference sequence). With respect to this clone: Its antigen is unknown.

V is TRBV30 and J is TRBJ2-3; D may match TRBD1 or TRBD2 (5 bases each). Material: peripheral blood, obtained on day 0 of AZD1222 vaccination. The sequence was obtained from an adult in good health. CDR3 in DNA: TGTGCCTGGAGCGGACACGACTATCCCACTAGCACAGATACGCAGTATTTT. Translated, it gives CAWSGHDYPTSTDTQYF.